The text below deals with one TCR beta chain. The record originates from a study of radiotherapy plus CTLA-4 blockade in lung cancer. Trimming removed 0 bases from V and 1 base from J, with 3 bases in between. CDR3 length: 14 amino acids. Germline V gives CDR1 LGHNA, CDR2 YSLEER. Data came from immunoSEQ multiplex PCR; TCRdb stores just in-frame clones and leaves some out. The sample lists approximately 72,000 clones, roughly 78% occurring once. Focal radiation plus CTLA-4 blockade with ipilimumab was administered to patients who had chemo-refractory metastatic non-small-cell lung cancer. The receptor was isolated from a human donor with non-small cell lung cancer who had a complete response to radiotherapy plus ipilimumab. The sample was peripheral blood, taken from a patient treated with radiotherapy plus ipilimumab. The V and J genes are TRBV4-3 and TRBJ2-2, with D unresolved. DNA for the CDR3: TGCGCCAGCAGCCAAGAGGAGAACACCGGGGAGCTGTTTTTT. Protein product: CASSQEENTGELFF.